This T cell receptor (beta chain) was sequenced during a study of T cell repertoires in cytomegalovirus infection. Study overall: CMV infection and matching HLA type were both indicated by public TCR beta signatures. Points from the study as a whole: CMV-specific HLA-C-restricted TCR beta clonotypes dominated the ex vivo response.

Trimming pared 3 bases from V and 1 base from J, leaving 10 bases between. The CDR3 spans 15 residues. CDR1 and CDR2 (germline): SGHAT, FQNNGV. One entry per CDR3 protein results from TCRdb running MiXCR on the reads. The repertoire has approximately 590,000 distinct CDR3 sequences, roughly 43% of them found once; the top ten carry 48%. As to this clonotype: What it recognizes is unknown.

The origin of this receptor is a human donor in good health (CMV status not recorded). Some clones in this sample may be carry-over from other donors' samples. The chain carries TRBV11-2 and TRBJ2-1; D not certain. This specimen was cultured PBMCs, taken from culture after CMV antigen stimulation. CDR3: CASSFQVMSYNEQFF. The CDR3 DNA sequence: TGTGCCAGCAGCTTTCAGGTAATGTCCTACAATGAGCAGTTCTTC. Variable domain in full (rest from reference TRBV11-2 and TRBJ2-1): EAGVAQSPRYKIIEKRQSVAFWCNPISGHATLYWYQQILGQGPKLLIQFQNNGVVDDSQLPKDRFSAERLKGVDSTLKIQPAKLEDSAVYLCASSFQVMSYNEQFFGPGTRLTVL.